The 27 T cell receptor beta chains listed next were all sequenced from one sample in a study of regulatory T cells in long-lasting Graves disease. Time point defined: newly diagnosed GD, antithyroid drugs for less than 3 months. From PBMCs, RNA was extracted and then used to make the TCR library. Both iRepertoire HTBI primers and Arm-PCR of CDR3 regions were used to build the TCR beta libraries. Via MiXCR, TCRdb re-called the multiplex PCR reads, giving one row per CDR3 protein. The sample lists 350,000 to 500,000 distinct CDR3 sequences, about a sixth seen once, with roughly a tenth in the top ten. The same specimen was also included in a second study, on T cells in Graves' hyperthyroidism and ophthalmopathy.

The input for sequencing was peripheral blood mononuclear cells (PBMCs), taken at new diagnosis, from a patient treated with antithyroid drugs. These receptors were taken from a woman aged 25 to 39 with Graves disease.

This clonotype has just a few counts. The rearrangement uses TRBV5-1 and TRBJ2-1, with a possible D match to TRBD2 (6 bases). The ends were cut back, 4 bases at V and 2 bases at J, with 10 bases in the middle. Germline CDR1 is SGHRS and CDR2 is YFSETQ. CDR3 length: 14 residues. CDR3 protein: CASSDRRAYNEQFF. In DNA, the CDR3 is TGCGCCAGCAGCGATCGGAGGGCCTACAATGAGCAGTTCTTC. Full variable domain (rest looked up from reference TRBV5-1 and TRBJ2-1): KAGVTQTPRYLIKTRGQQVTLSCSPISGHRSVSWYQQTPGQGLQFLFEYFSETQRNKGNFPGRFSGRQFSNSRSEMNVSTLELGDSALYLCASSDRRAYNEQFFGPGTRLTVL.

This clonotype was observed a handful of times. V and J are TRBV7-9 and TRBJ1-1; D not certain. This CDR3 has 16 residues. CDR1 and CDR2 from the germline V gene are SEHNR and FQNEAQ (reference sequence). Trimming shortened V by 3 bases and J by 0 bases, and 14 bases separated the two germline ends. The CDR3 coding sequence is TGTGCCAGCAGCTTGCCCCCCGGGCCGATGAACACTGAAGCTTTCTTT. It yields the protein CASSLPPGPMNTEAFF.

This clonotype came up many times. V and J are TRBV30 and TRBJ2-1; 8 nucleotides align to TRBD1. Germline CDR1 GTSNPN, CDR2 SVGIG (reference sequence). This CDR3 contains 17 residues. Trimming cost V 1 base and J 0 bases; bases outside gene matches: 8. The CDR3 DNA follows: TGTGCCTGGAGTGCCCCTAGGACAGGGAGCTCCTACAATGAGCAGTTCTTC. Amino acids: CAWSAPRTGSSYNEQFF. Combining the CDR3 with reference TRBV30 and TRBJ2-1 gives the whole variable domain SQTIHQWPATLVQPVGSPLSLECTVEGTSNPNLYWYRQAAGRGLQLLFYSVGIGQISSEVPQNLSASRPQDRQFILSSKKLLLSDSGFYLCAWSAPRTGSSYNEQFFGPGTRLTVL.

The chain recombines TRBV5-1 with TRBJ2-5, with 7 positions matching TRBD1. Germline trimming cut 4 bases from V and 5 bases from J; bases unmatched to any gene: 8. Germline CDR1 and CDR2: SGHRS and YFSETQ. The CDR3 extends over 14 amino acids. The CDR3, as DNA: TGCGCCAGCAGCATAGGGACAGAACTGGAGACCCAGTACTTC. Translation: CASSIGTELETQYF.

This clonotype was counted a few times. The chain carries TRBV18 and TRBJ2-7, with D tentatively TRBD1 or TRBD2 (6 bases each). With 2 bases removed from V and 0 bases from J, the gap between germline ends came to 14 bases. Germline assignment: CDR1 KGHSH and CDR2 LQKENI. The CDR3 consists of 16 residues. The CDR3 DNA sequence: TGTGCCAGCTCACCAGGGGGGCAGCCCCGCTCCTACGAGCAGTACTTC. Its translation is CASSPGGQPRSYEQYF.

Many counts were recorded for this clonotype. The chain recombines TRBV5-1 with TRBJ2-7; D is undetermined. There are 15 residues in the CDR3. Germline lookup yields CDR1 SGHRS and CDR2 YFSETQ. The germline V and J ends were trimmed by 4 bases and 0 bases, with 14 bases remaining between them. CDR3 residues: CASSPPTRNSYEQYF. CDR3 sequence (DNA): TGCGCCAGCAGCCCACCTACACGGAACTCCTACGAGCAGTACTTC.

This clonotype is a singleton in its sample. The junction departs from germline at one end; a sequencing error may be responsible. This sequence joins TRBV5-1 and TRBJ1-1, with D possibly being TRBD1 (6 bases). CDR1 is SGHRS, CDR2 YFSETQ, per germline. This CDR3 is built from 13 residues. The CDR3 region is CASSSDRNTEDFF. Written as DNA, the CDR3 is TGCGCCAGCAGCAGTGACAGGAACACTGAAGATTTCTTT.

This clonotype turned up a few times. The chain combines TRBV6-8 with TRBJ1-2; a weak D match, TRBD1 (5 bases). V shed 2 bases and J shed 2 bases, with 6 bases lying between them. Per germline, CDR1 MNHGY and CDR2 SAAAGT. This CDR3 comprises 13 residues. The CDR3 loop reads CASSYRDNYGYTF. Here the CDR3 DNA reads TGTGCCAGCAGTTACCGGGACAACTATGGCTACACCTTC.

This clonotype has just a few counts. The chain combines TRBV18 with TRBJ2-1; D not resolved. Germline V CDR1 and CDR2: KGHSH, LQKENI. Trimming removed 6 bases at V and 7 bases at J, with 16 bases between. The CDR3 is made up of 14 amino acids. CDR3 DNA sequence: TGTGCCAGCTCTCCGCCATGGGCTGTTAATGAGCAGTTCTTC. Residues: CASSPPWAVNEQFF.

This clonotype occurred many times. CDR3 sequence (DNA): TGCAGTGCTAGAATCTCGTACACTGAAGCTTTCTTT. This gives the protein CSARISYTEAFF. The chain carries TRBV20-1 and TRBJ1-1; D is unclear. Germline lookup yields CDR1 DFQATT and CDR2 SNEGSKA (reference sequence). The CDR3 length is 12 residues. Trimming removed 2 bases from V and 3 bases from J, with 7 bases in between.

Only a few counts were recorded for this clonotype. The chain combines TRBV6-1 with TRBJ2-1; 9 bases line up with TRBD1. This CDR3 has 17 residues. CDR1 and CDR2 from the germline V gene are MNHNS and SASEGT. After removal of 8 bases from V and 3 bases from J, the junction contained 14 bases not matched to a gene. The CDR3 DNA is TGTGCCAGCTTGGGGGGCAGCGGGACAGGGTTCTACAATGAGCAGTTCTTC. It specifies CASLGGSGTGFYNEQFF.

This sequence joins TRBV9 and TRBJ2-7; 8 nucleotides align to TRBD2. CDR1 is SGDLS and CDR2 is YYNGEE in the germline V gene. After removal of 0 bases from V and 7 bases from J, the junction contained 6 bases not matched to a gene. The CDR3 is made up of 14 amino acids. CDR3 in amino acids: CASSVAGGPNEQYF. DNA for the CDR3: TGTGCCAGCAGCGTAGCGGGAGGGCCGAATGAGCAGTACTTC.

This clonotype was seen repeatedly, ten times or more. The chain couples TRBV2 to TRBJ2-6, with D perhaps TRBD1 or TRBD2 (5 bases each). CDR1 and CDR2 from the germline V gene are SNHLY and FYNNEI. V lost 8 bases to trimming and J lost 0 bases, with 14 bases between them. CDR3 length: 16 residues. CDR3 protein: CASPRDEDSGANVLTF. CDR3 in DNA: TGTGCCAGCCCCCGGGACGAGGACTCTGGGGCCAACGTCCTGACTTTC.

This clonotype was seen many times. The CDR3: CASSSDYEETQYF. In DNA, the CDR3 is TGTGCCAGCAGTTCGGACTACGAGGAGACCCAGTACTTC. The rearrangement uses TRBV27 and TRBJ2-5, with TRBD2 as a possible D gene (6 bases). Germline lookup yields CDR1 MNHEY and CDR2 SMNVEV (reference sequence). The CDR3 loop spans 13 amino acids. V lost 4 bases to trimming and J lost 5 bases, with 11 bases between them.

This clonotype appeared many times. This rearrangement joins TRBV7-9 to TRBJ1-1; no firm D call. CDR1 is SEHNR and CDR2 is FQNEAQ in the germline V gene (reference sequence). CDR3 length: 15 residues. Trimming left V 1 base short and J 4 bases short, with 13 bases between. The chain's CDR3 is CASSLENPFRTEAFF. Here the CDR3 DNA reads TGTGCCAGCAGCTTAGAGAACCCCTTCCGCACTGAAGCTTTCTTT. The entire variable domain, with the rest obtained from reference TRBV7-9 and TRBJ1-1, is as follows: DTGVSQNPRHKITKRGQNVTFRCDPISEHNRLYWYRQTLGQGPEFLTYFQNEAQLEKSRLLSDRFSAERPKGSFSTLEIQRTEQGDSAMYLCASSLENPFRTEAFFGQGTRLTVV.

V and J are TRBV7-9 and TRBJ1-1; D is unclear. CDR3 size: 12 residues. Trimming pared 8 bases from V and 5 bases from J, leaving 12 bases between. CDR1 and CDR2 (germline): SEHNR, FQNEAQ (reference sequence). The CDR3, as DNA: TGTGCCAGCGGAACACCGGGGACTGAAGCTTTCTTT. Translating it yields CASGTPGTEAFF.

This chain joins TRBV24-1 and TRBJ2-3; D remains unclear. Germline V gives CDR1 KGHDR, CDR2 SFDVKD. The CDR3 totals 13 residues. Trimming stripped 0 bases from V and 6 bases from J, with 6 bases between. CDR3: CATSDLARDTQYF. The CDR3, as DNA: TGTGCCACCAGTGATTTGGCGAGGGATACGCAGTATTTT.

This clonotype occurred many times. This chain links TRBV5-1 with TRBJ2-2, with 11 nucleotides matching TRBD2. Per germline, CDR1 SGHRS and CDR2 YFSETQ. V shed 4 bases, J shed 2 bases, and the junction held 7 bases outside the gene matches. The CDR3 sequence is 17 residues long. The CDR3 DNA reads TGCGCCAGCAGCAGAATAGCGGGAGGGCCAAACACCGGGGAGCTGTTTTTT. Protein product: CASSRIAGGPNTGELFF.

This clonotype was counted at least ten times. This chain links TRBV12-5 with TRBJ2-3, with D maybe TRBD1 (5 bases). The germline V gene encodes CDR1 LGHNT and CDR2 FRNRAP. The CDR3 sequence is 15 residues long. Trimming cost V 0 bases and J 4 bases, with 11 bases left between them. DNA for the CDR3: TGTGCTAGTGGTTTGGTAGGGGCGGCGGCAGATACGCAGTATTTT. This codes for CASGLVGAAADTQYF.

This clonotype was seen ten or more times. Here the CDR3 reads CAWAPNRAWVAFF. The DNA for the CDR3 is TGTGCCTGGGCCCCGAACAGGGCTTGGGTAGCTTTCTTT. The chain carries TRBV30 and TRBJ1-1, with D maybe TRBD1 (6 bases). The CDR3 contains 13 residues. V was pared by 5 bases and J by 10 bases, with 20 bases between. The germline gives CDR1 GTSNPN, CDR2 SVGIG (reference sequence).

This clonotype occurred many times. The rearrangement uses TRBV15 and TRBJ2-7; D gene unclear. The germline CDR1 and CDR2 sequences are LNHNV and YYDKDF (reference sequence). This CDR3 spans 15 amino acids. The ends were cut back, 2 bases at V and 1 base at J, with 12 bases in the middle. The CDR3 sequence: CATSRPADGSYEQYF. For the CDR3, the DNA is TGTGCCACCAGCAGACCAGCAGACGGATCCTACGAGCAGTACTTC.

The sample holds many counts of this clonotype. The rearrangement uses TRBV28 and TRBJ1-2; 7 bases fit TRBD1. The germline V gene encodes CDR1 MDHEN and CDR2 SYDVKM. The CDR3 is 13 amino acids. Trimming removed 6 bases from V and 2 bases from J; junction bases left unmatched: 3. The CDR3 nucleotides are TGTGCCAGCAGCCAGGGACAGAACTATGGCTACACCTTC. This gives the protein CASSQGQNYGYTF.

Concerning this clonotype: A read error may be the cause here, since a much bigger clone is one base away. The chain is built from TRBV3-1 and TRBJ2-7; 10 bases align to TRBD2. The trim removed 5 bases at V and 7 bases at J, leaving 11 bases unmatched. This CDR3 has 15 residues. CDR1 LGHDT and CDR2 YNNKEL come from the germline V gene (reference sequence). CDR3 amino acids: CASSVSGRVHNEQYF. CDR3 sequence (DNA): TGTGCCAGCAGCGTGAGCGGGAGGGTACACAATGAGCAGTACTTC.

This clonotype was seen ten or more times. The V and J genes are TRBV20-1 and TRBJ2-1, with 14 bases matching TRBD2. The J segment lost 10 bases and the V segment lost 6 bases, leaving 11 bases of the junction unmatched. CDR1 is DFQATT, CDR2 SNEGSKA, per germline (reference sequence). The CDR3 runs to 15 residues. In DNA, the CDR3 is TGCAGTGCGACGGGACTAGCGGGAGCGGCGGGAGAGCAGTTCTTC. It translates to CSATGLAGAAGEQFF.

V is TRBV7-3 and J is TRBJ2-3; a possible D gene is TRBD1 (6 bases). The CDR3 extends over 16 amino acids. With 5 bases removed from V and 4 bases from J, the gap between germline ends came to 19 bases. Germline V gene lookup returns CDR1 SGHTA and CDR2 FQGTGA. The CDR3 DNA sequence: TGTGCCAGCAGCCCTCATCCGGGACAAACCCCAGATACGCAGTATTTT. Its protein product is CASSPHPGQTPDTQYF.

There are a few counts of this clonotype. The rearrangement uses TRBV5-1 and TRBJ2-4; 7 nucleotides align to TRBD1. The CDR3 extends over 11 amino acids. V dropped 0 bases and J dropped 12; count of bases not matched to a gene: 0. From germline, CDR1 is SGHRS and CDR2 YFSETQ. The CDR3 bases are TGCGCCAGCAGCTTGGGACAGGGTCAGTACTTC. It translates to CASSLGQGQYF. Full variable domain (rest looked up from reference TRBV5-1 and TRBJ2-4): KAGVTQTPRYLIKTRGQQVTLSCSPISGHRSVSWYQQTPGQGLQFLFEYFSETQRNKGNFPGRFSGRQFSNSRSEMNVSTLELGDSALYLCASSLGQGQYFGAGTRLSVL.

This clonotype was picked up many times. The chain is built from TRBV24-1 and TRBJ2-1, with 7 bases fitting TRBD2. CDR3 length: 14 amino acids. Trimming removed 6 bases from V and 3 bases from J; junction bases left unmatched: 4. Germline V CDR1 and CDR2: KGHDR, SFDVKD. CDR3 in DNA: TGTGCCACCAGTATTAGCGGGTTCTACAATGAGCAGTTCTTC. This codes for CATSISGFYNEQFF.